The 16 T cell receptor beta chains below all came from one sample that was sequenced in a study of control samples from healthy donors and cancer patients. Generated by immunoSEQ multiplex PCR, the TCRdb table keeps only in-frame clones and is missing some. The table shows about 230,000 clones, with roughly 87% occurring only once. Sequencing was carried out using PBMCs. The source of these receptors is a woman aged 60-75 years with lung cancer.

V usage is TRBV7-9 and J usage is TRBJ1-2, with D hard to call. In germline, CDR1 is SEHNR, CDR2 FQNEAQ (reference sequence). This CDR3 has 13 residues. Deletions cut 5 bases from V and 5 bases from J, with 12 bases between. This CDR3 reads CASSPDGFYGYTF. CDR3 nucleotide sequence: TGTGCCAGCAGCCCCGACGGGTTTTATGGCTACACCTTC.

The chain uses TRBV11-2 and TRBJ2-7, with D perhaps TRBD1 (5 bases). The CDR3 has 14 amino acids. V lost 1 base and J 3 bases, leaving 10 bases between the germline ends. CDR1 and CDR2 from the germline V gene are SGHAT and FQNNGV. The CDR3 nucleotides are TGTGCCAGCAGCTTAGTTTATCAGGGCTACGAGCAGTACTTC. As protein: CASSLVYQGYEQYF.

This chain uses TRBV24-1 with TRBJ1-5; 11 bases fit TRBD1. CDR1 is KGHDR, CDR2 SFDVKD, per germline. J was trimmed by 12 bases and V by 4 bases; bases with no gene match: 4. CDR3 size: 13 residues. CDR3 residues: CATSEGTGGHQHF. The CDR3 DNA reads TGTGCCACCAGTGAAGGGACAGGGGGTCACCAGCATTTT.

This CDR3 is CSASPTSGGAEAFF. For the CDR3, the DNA is TGCAGTGCTAGTCCTACCTCGGGGGGGGCTGAAGCTTTCTTT. The chain employs TRBV20-1 and TRBJ1-1; a weak D match, TRBD1 (5 bases). Trimming pared 3 bases from V and 6 bases from J, leaving 17 bases between. Germline values: CDR1 DFQATT, CDR2 SNEGSKA (reference sequence). The CDR3 covers 14 residues.

With respect to this clone: The sample contains more than one DNA sequence encoding this CDR3. The chain couples TRBV2 to TRBJ1-4; D ambiguous. Germline V lookup: CDR1 SNHLY, CDR2 FYNNEI. The CDR3 runs to 12 residues. V was shortened by 6 bases and J by 7 bases, with 9 bases between the two germline ends. The CDR3: CASSVLGEKLFF. Here the CDR3 DNA reads TGTGCCAGCAGCGTGTTAGGTGAAAAACTGTTTTTT.

This sequence joins TRBV12-3 or TRBV12-4 and TRBJ2-1, with D possibly being TRBD2 (6 bases). The ends were cut back, 6 bases at V and 7 bases at J, with 10 bases in the middle. This CDR3 region has 12 residues. CDR3 loop: CASSPLANEQFF. The CDR3, as DNA: TGTGCCAGCAGCCCCCTAGCGAATGAGCAGTTCTTC.

In regard to this clone: Different DNA sequences within this sample yield the same CDR3. The chain carries TRBV5-1 and TRBJ1-3; D is undetermined. The V end was cut by 0 bases, the J end by 0 bases, with 7 bases between. Germline V gives CDR1 SGHRS, CDR2 YFSETQ. The CDR3 sequence is 15 residues long. The CDR3: CASSLAAASGNTIYF. CDR3 nucleotides: TGCGCCAGCAGCTTGGCCGCAGCCTCTGGAAACACCATATATTTT.

Comment on this clone: Within the sample, other DNA sequences also encode this same CDR3. V usage is TRBV5-1 and J usage is TRBJ2-1, with 7 bases matching TRBD1. CDR1 and CDR2 (germline): SGHRS, YFSETQ. This CDR3 has 14 amino acids. Unmatched junction bases numbered 1, after V lost 0 bases and J lost 4 bases. The CDR3 DNA is TGCGCCAGCAGCTTGGGGGACAGTTACAATGAGCAGTTCTTC. It encodes CASSLGDSYNEQFF.

The chain is built from TRBV15 and TRBJ2-1; 12 bases map to TRBD2. Germline V gene data show CDR1 as LNHNV and CDR2 as YYDKDF (reference sequence). Trimming took 0 bases from V and 11 from J; bases not matched to a gene: 8. The CDR3 totals 16 residues. The CDR3 here is CATSRDSGLAGPKQFF. CDR3 in DNA: TGTGCCACCAGCAGAGATAGTGGACTAGCGGGACCGAAGCAGTTCTTC.

The chain uses TRBV11-2 and TRBJ1-2, with 10 bases fitting TRBD1. Germline V gene data show CDR1 as SGHAT and CDR2 as FQNNGV. This CDR3 has 16 residues. Trimming took 1 base from V and 4 from J; bases not matched to a gene: 6. CDR3 protein: CASSLGQGALGYGYTF. In nucleotides, the CDR3 is TGTGCCAGCAGCTTAGGACAGGGGGCGCTCGGCTATGGCTACACCTTC. Together with reference TRBV11-2 and TRBJ1-2, the CDR3 gives the full variable domain: EAGVAQSPRYKIIEKRQSVAFWCNPISGHATLYWYQQILGQGPKLLIQFQNNGVVDDSQLPKDRFSAERLKGVDSTLKIQPAKLEDSAVYLCASSLGQGALGYGYTFGSGTRLTVV.

The CDR3 nucleotides read TGTGCCAGCAGCTATACGACAGGATTCTACAATGAGCAGTTCTTC. Amino acid sequence: CASSYTTGFYNEQFF. V usage is TRBV7-9 and J usage is TRBJ2-1; perhaps TRBD1 as D (6 bases). V was pared by 4 bases and J by 3 bases, with 13 bases between. CDR1 is SEHNR and CDR2 is FQNEAQ in the germline V gene (reference sequence). The CDR3 sequence is 15 residues long.

J is TRBJ2-2 and V is TRBV5-4; D may be TRBD2 (5 bases). CDR1 and CDR2 from the germline V gene are SGHNT and YYREEE (reference sequence). V was cut by 4 bases and J by 3 bases, with 13 bases left in between. The CDR3 is 15 residues long. CDR3: CASSAWSGDTGELFF. Written as DNA, the CDR3 is TGTGCCAGCAGCGCCTGGTCCGGGGACACCGGGGAGCTGTTTTTT.

This chain connects TRBV7-2 to TRBJ1-4, with D possibly matching TRBD1 (6 bases). Trimming pared 4 bases from V and 0 bases from J, leaving 9 bases between. There are 15 residues in the CDR3. The germline V gene encodes CDR1 SGHTA and CDR2 FQGNSA. The CDR3 DNA reads TGTGCCAGCAGCTACCGACAGGCAACTAATGAAAAACTGTTTTTT. It codes for CASSYRQATNEKLFF.

V usage is TRBV10-3 and J usage is TRBJ1-6; D ambiguous. Germline CDR1 ENHRY, CDR2 SYGVKD. Trimming shortened V by 8 bases and J by 9 bases, and 14 bases separated the two germline ends. The CDR3 covers 13 residues. CDR3 bases: TGTGCCATCCATGGGGAAATTGGTTCACCCCTCCACTTT. It translates to CAIHGEIGSPLHF.

Regarding this clone: The same CDR3 also results from other DNA sequences found in this sample. This sequence joins TRBV28 and TRBJ2-7; D perhaps matches TRBD1 (5 bases). Germline values: CDR1 MDHEN, CDR2 SYDVKM. The CDR3 has 12 residues. The V end was cut by 6 bases, the J end by 3 bases, with 9 bases between. The CDR3 DNA is TGTGCCAGCAGCCAGGGCGACTACGAGCAGTACTTC. Translated: CASSQGDYEQYF.

The chain couples TRBV6-1 to TRBJ2-7; 8 nucleotides align to TRBD2. Trimming removed 2 bases from V and 5 bases from J; junction bases left unmatched: 2. Germline V gene data show CDR1 as MNHNS and CDR2 as SASEGT. The CDR3 is 13 residues long. The CDR3 reads CASSETGGNEQYF. CDR3 coding DNA: TGTGCCAGCAGTGAAACGGGGGGGAACGAGCAGTACTTC.